The next 17 T cell receptor beta chains were all read from a single sample in a study of cytomegalovirus exposure and HLA in healthy donors. In the PCR, 60 Vbeta and 13 Jbeta primers were used. Sequenced by immunoSEQ multiplex PCR; TCRdb stores in-frame clones only, minus some. In the table there are tens of thousands of clones, around 65% of which are singletons. The sequenced sample consisted of PBMCs. These receptors were collected from a man in his sixties in good health and CMV-seropositive.

Turning to this clone: One end of the junction varies from germline; a read error may be responsible. This sequence joins TRBV7-9 and TRBJ2-1; D remains ambiguous. Per germline, CDR1 SEHNR and CDR2 FQNEAQ (reference sequence). This CDR3 is built from 15 residues. Here the CDR3 DNA reads TGTTCCAGCAGCTCGGATGGCGGAGTCTACAATGAGCAGTTCTTC. Its translation: CSSSSDGGVYNEQFF. Combining the CDR3 with reference TRBV7-9 and TRBJ2-1 gives the whole variable domain DTGVSQNPRHKITKRGQNVTFRCDPISEHNRLYWYRQTLGQGPEFLTYFQNEAQLEKSRLLSDRFSAERPKGSFSTLEIQRTEQGDSAMYLCSSSSDGGVYNEQFFGPGTRLTVL.

The rearrangement joins TRBV19 to TRBJ2-6, with a weak D call TRBD1 (5 bases). The CDR3 consists of 15 residues. V lost 5 bases and J lost 0, with 8 bases in between. From germline, CDR1 is LNHDA and CDR2 SQIVND (reference sequence). The CDR3 here is CASSHRSSGANVLTF. In DNA, the CDR3 is TGTGCCAGTAGTCACAGGAGCTCTGGGGCCAACGTCCTGACTTTC.

This clone was picked up a small number of times. The rearrangement joins TRBV5-1 to TRBJ2-7; 11 bases match TRBD1. Germline values: CDR1 SGHRS, CDR2 YFSETQ. J gave up 3 bases and V 4 bases, and 3 bases lay outside the gene matches. The CDR3 runs to 14 residues. This CDR3 is CASSPGTGGYEQYF. For the CDR3, the DNA is TGCGCCAGCAGCCCGGGGACAGGGGGCTACGAGCAGTACTTC.

The chain couples TRBV6-1 to TRBJ2-7; D is perhaps TRBD1 (5 bases). Between the trimmed V and J ends, which lost 6 bases and 2 bases, there was a span of 14 bases. The germline V gene has CDR1 MNHNS and CDR2 SASEGT. The CDR3 consists of 14 residues. The chain's CDR3 is CASSYRLSAYEQYF. For the CDR3, the DNA is TGTGCCAGCAGCTACAGGCTTTCTGCCTACGAGCAGTACTTC.

This clone showed up just a few times. The V gene is TRBV6-1, the J gene TRBJ2-7; perhaps TRBD1 as D (5 bases). Per the germline V gene, CDR1 is MNHNS and CDR2 is SASEGT. The CDR3 is made up of 13 amino acids. V was trimmed by 3 bases and J by 7 bases, leaving 13 bases between them. CDR3 coding DNA: TGTGCCAGCAGTGAGGCCCAGGGTCGGGAGCAGTACTTC. Translated, it gives CASSEAQGREQYF.

The V and J genes are TRBV4-1 and TRBJ1-2; TRBD1 might be the D (6 bases). This CDR3 has 16 residues. Germline CDR1 and CDR2: MGHRA and YSYEKL. Between the trimmed V and J ends, which lost 1 base and 8 bases, there was a span of 20 bases. CDR3 amino acids: CASSQVNLGWTEGYTF. CDR3 bases: TGCGCCAGCAGCCAAGTCAATCTCGGATGGACAGAGGGCTACACCTTC.

V is TRBV7-6 and J is TRBJ2-1; 9 bases are a match to TRBD1. V dropped 1 base and J dropped 8; count of bases not matched to a gene: 3. The CDR3 extends over 14 amino acids. Germline V gene sequence: CDR1 SGHVS, CDR2 FNYEAQ. This CDR3 reads CASSLVTGGDEQFF. The DNA of the CDR3 is TGTGCCAGCAGCTTAGTAACAGGGGGCGATGAGCAGTTCTTC.

V and J are TRBV4-1 and TRBJ2-2; D unclear. The germline CDR1 and CDR2 sequences are MGHRA and YSYEKL. The CDR3 loop spans 14 amino acids. The V end was cut by 4 bases, the J end by 8 bases, with 14 bases between. In nucleotides, the CDR3 is TGCGCCAGCAGCCCCCGCCTAGGAATGGGGGAGCTGTTTTTT. As protein: CASSPRLGMGELFF.

The chain carries TRBV20-1 and TRBJ2-1, with no clear D. From germline, CDR1 is DFQATT and CDR2 SNEGSKA (reference sequence). Trimming cost V 3 bases and J 9 bases, with 6 bases left between them. The CDR3 is 10 amino acids. CDR3 bases: TGCAGTGCTAGTGTCAGTGAGCAGTTCTTC. It encodes CSASVSEQFF.

The rearrangement joins TRBV18 to TRBJ1-4; possible D gene TRBD1, 6 bases. The ends were cut back, 3 bases at V and 0 bases at J, with 11 bases in the middle. The V gene's germline CDR1 is KGHSH and CDR2 LQKENI. This CDR3 region has 16 residues. This CDR3 reads CASSPADRTTNEKLFF. CDR3 nucleotides: TGTGCCAGCTCACCGGCGGACAGAACAACTAATGAAAAACTGTTTTTT. Complete variable domain (other parts from reference TRBV18 and TRBJ1-4): NAGVMQNPRHLVRRRGQEARLRCSPMKGHSHVYWYRQLPEEGLKFMVYLQKENIIDESGMPKERFSAEFPKEGPSILRIQQVVRGDSAAYFCASSPADRTTNEKLFFGSGTQLSVL.

The chain couples TRBV27 to TRBJ2-1; 10 positions match TRBD1. V shed 6 bases, J shed 4 bases, and the junction held 6 bases outside the gene matches. The CDR3 spans 15 residues. Germline V lookup: CDR1 MNHEY, CDR2 SMNVEV (reference sequence). The CDR3 region has the DNA TGTGCCAGCAGACTCCGGGACAGGGGATACAATGAGCAGTTCTTC. Translating it yields CASRLRDRGYNEQFF.

The rearrangement joins TRBV10-3 to TRBJ1-2, with TRBD1 matching over 7 bases. The V segment lost 10 bases and the J segment 3 bases; nucleotides outside the gene matches: 11. The length of the CDR3 is 14 residues. Germline assignment: CDR1 ENHRY and CDR2 SYGVKD. CDR3 sequence (DNA): TGTGCCACCAAAAGGACAGGAGATTACTATGGCTACACCTTC. It translates to CATKRTGDYYGYTF.

This chain links TRBV5-1 with TRBJ2-5; 11 bases match TRBD2. V was clipped by 2 bases and J by 0 bases; unmatched bases: 6. Germline V CDR1 and CDR2: SGHRS, YFSETQ. The CDR3 is 17 amino acids. CDR3 nucleotides: TGCGCCAGCAGCTTTTTTACTAGCGGGGGCCACCAAGAGACCCAGTACTTC. This sequence encodes CASSFFTSGGHQETQYF.

The rearrangement joins TRBV18 to TRBJ1-3; maybe TRBD1 (5 bases). The germline gives CDR1 KGHSH, CDR2 LQKENI. The CDR3 totals 18 residues. V shed 2 bases and J shed 9 bases, with 26 bases lying between them. The CDR3 nucleotides are TGTGCCAGCTCACCAACCTCGAGACCCTTGGGGCTGCCCGGCACCATATATTTT. This gives the protein CASSPTSRPLGLPGTIYF.

The J gene is TRBJ2-3, the V gene TRBV7-2; TRBD2 aligns across 8 bases. Germline-derived CDR1 and CDR2 are SGHTA and FQGNSA. This CDR3 contains 15 residues. After removal of 3 bases from V and 4 bases from J, the junction contained 6 bases not matched to a gene. The DNA of the CDR3 is TGTGCCAGCAGCTTGGGCGGGGGGAACGCAGATACGCAGTATTTT. This gives the protein CASSLGGGNADTQYF.

In its sample, this clone was seen once. This chain joins TRBV2 and TRBJ2-2, with 10 nucleotides matching TRBD2. V shed 6 bases and J 0 bases; nucleotides not matched to a gene: 4. The CDR3 is made up of 16 amino acids. The germline gives CDR1 SNHLY, CDR2 FYNNEI. CDR3 sequence reads: CASRVAGGANTGELFF. CDR3 nucleotide sequence: TGTGCCAGCAGGGTAGCGGGAGGCGCGAACACCGGGGAGCTGTTTTTT. Full variable domain (remainder filled in from reference TRBV2 and TRBJ2-2): EPEVTQTPSHQVTQMGQEVILRCVPISNHLYFYWYRQILGQKVEFLVSFYNNEISEKSEIFDDQFSVERPDGSNFTLKIRSTKLEDSAMYFCASRVAGGANTGELFFGEGSRLTVL.

The chain carries TRBV28 and TRBJ2-7; D may be TRBD1 (6 bases). The CDR3 is 15 residues long. Germline loops: CDR1 MDHEN, CDR2 SYDVKM. Trimming took 10 bases from V and 2 from J, leaving 21 bases between them. CDR3: CATEQGNTKTYEQYF. Here the CDR3 DNA reads TGTGCCACGGAACAGGGAAATACAAAAACCTACGAGCAGTACTTC.